This T cell receptor beta chain appears in the sequencing data of a study of control samples from healthy donors and cancer patients. Produced via immunoSEQ multiplex PCR; TCRdb's table is partial and in-frame only. The data contain approximately 69,000 clones, around nine tenths of them seen just once; the ten biggest clones take up roughly 5.5%. Trimming shortened V by 0 bases and J by 4 bases, and 9 bases separated the two germline ends. This CDR3 has 14 residues. The germline V gene encodes CDR1 MGHRA and CDR2 YSYEKL. The sample comprised PBMCs. The sequence was obtained from a man between 60 and 75 years old with colorectal cancer. The chain uses TRBV4-1 and TRBJ1-2, with no clear D. CDR3 residues: CASSQDPGIYGYTF. The CDR3 bases are TGCGCCAGCAGCCAAGATCCCGGAATCTATGGCTACACCTTC.